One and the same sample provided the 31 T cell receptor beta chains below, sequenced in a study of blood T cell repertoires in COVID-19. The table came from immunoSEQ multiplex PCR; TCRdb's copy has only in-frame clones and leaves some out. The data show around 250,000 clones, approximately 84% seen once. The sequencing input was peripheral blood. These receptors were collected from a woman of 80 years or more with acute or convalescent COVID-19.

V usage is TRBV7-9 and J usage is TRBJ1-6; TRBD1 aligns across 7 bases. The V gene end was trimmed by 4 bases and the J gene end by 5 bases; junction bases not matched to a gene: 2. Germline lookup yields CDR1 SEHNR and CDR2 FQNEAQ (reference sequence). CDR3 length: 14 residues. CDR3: CASSSGQDNSPLHF. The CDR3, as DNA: TGTGCCAGCAGCTCCGGACAGGATAATTCACCCCTCCACTTT.

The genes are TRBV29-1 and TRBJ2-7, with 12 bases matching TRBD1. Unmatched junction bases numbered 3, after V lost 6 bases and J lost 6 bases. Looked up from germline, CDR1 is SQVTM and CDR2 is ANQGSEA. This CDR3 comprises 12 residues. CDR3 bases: TGCAGCGTCGGGACAGGGGGCGTCGAGCAGTACTTC. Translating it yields CSVGTGGVEQYF.

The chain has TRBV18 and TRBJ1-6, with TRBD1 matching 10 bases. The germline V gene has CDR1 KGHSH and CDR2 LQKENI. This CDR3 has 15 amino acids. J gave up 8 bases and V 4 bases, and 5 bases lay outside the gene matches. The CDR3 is CASSRTGTGDSPLHF. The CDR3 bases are TGTGCCAGCTCACGGACCGGGACAGGGGATTCACCCCTCCACTTT.

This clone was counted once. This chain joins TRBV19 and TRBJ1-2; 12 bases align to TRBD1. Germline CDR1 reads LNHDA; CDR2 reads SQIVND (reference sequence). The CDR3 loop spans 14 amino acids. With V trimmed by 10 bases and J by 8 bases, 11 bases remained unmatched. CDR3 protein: CATDPGQGARGYTF. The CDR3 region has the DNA TGTGCCACCGATCCGGGACAGGGGGCACGAGGCTACACCTTC.

This CDR3 is CASSDPDRGAYEQYF. In DNA, the CDR3 is TGTGCCAGCAGCGACCCAGACAGGGGGGCCTACGAGCAGTACTTC. The rearrangement joins TRBV9 to TRBJ2-7, with TRBD1 identical over 9 bases. The CDR3 has 15 residues. CDR1 SGDLS and CDR2 YYNGEE come from the germline V gene. Trimming took 3 bases from V and 2 from J; bases not matched to a gene: 6.

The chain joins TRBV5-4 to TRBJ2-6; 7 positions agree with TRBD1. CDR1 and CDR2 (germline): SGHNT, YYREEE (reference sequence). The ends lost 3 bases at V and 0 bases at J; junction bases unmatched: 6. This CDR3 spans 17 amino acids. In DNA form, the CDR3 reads TGTGCCAGCAGCTGGGGACAGATTAGCTCTGGGGCCAACGTCCTGACTTTC. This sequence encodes CASSWGQISSGANVLTF.

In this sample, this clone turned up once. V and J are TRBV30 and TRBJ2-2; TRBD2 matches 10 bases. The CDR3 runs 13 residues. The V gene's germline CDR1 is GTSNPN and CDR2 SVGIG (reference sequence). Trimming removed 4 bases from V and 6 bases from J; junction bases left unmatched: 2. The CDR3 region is CAWTSGSSGELFF. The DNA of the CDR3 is TGTGCCTGGACTAGCGGGAGTTCCGGGGAGCTGTTTTTT.

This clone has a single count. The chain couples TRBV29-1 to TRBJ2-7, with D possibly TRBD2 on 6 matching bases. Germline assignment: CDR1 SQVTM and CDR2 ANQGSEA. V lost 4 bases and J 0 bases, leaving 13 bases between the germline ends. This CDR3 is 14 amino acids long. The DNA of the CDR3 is TGCAGCGTTGTGAAGGCGGGAATCTCCTACGAGCAGTACTTC. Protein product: CSVVKAGISYEQYF.

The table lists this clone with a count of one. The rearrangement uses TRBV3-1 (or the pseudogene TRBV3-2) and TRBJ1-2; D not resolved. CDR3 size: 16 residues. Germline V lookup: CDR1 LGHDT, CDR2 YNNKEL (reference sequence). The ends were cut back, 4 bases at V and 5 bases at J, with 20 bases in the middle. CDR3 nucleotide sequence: TGTGCCAGCAGCCTCCAGGTGAACCCCCGGCAATATGGCTACACCTTC. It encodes CASSLQVNPRQYGYTF.

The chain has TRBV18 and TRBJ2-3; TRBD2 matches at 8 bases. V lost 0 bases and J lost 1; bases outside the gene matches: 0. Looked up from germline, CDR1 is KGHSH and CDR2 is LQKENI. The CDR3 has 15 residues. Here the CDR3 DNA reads TGTGCCAGCTCACCACCGACTAGCGGCACAGATACGCAGTATTTT. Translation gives CASSPPTSGTDTQYF. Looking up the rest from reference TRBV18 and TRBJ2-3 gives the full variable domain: NAGVMQNPRHLVRRRGQEARLRCSPMKGHSHVYWYRQLPEEGLKFMVYLQKENIIDESGMPKERFSAEFPKEGPSILRIQQVVRGDSAAYFCASSPPTSGTDTQYFGPGTRLTVL.

CDR3 DNA sequence: TGTGCCAGCAGCAGACAGTACAATGAGCAGTTCTTC. Amino acid sequence: CASSRQYNEQFF. The chain couples TRBV2 to TRBJ2-1; TRBD1 is a possible D gene (5 bases). The CDR3 consists of 12 residues. With 6 bases removed from V and 4 bases from J, the gap between germline ends came to 7 bases. Per germline, CDR1 SNHLY and CDR2 FYNNEI.

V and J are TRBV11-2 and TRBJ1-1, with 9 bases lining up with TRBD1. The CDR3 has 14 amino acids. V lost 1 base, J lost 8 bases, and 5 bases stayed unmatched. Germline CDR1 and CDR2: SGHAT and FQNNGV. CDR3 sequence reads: CASSLGTGAGEAFF. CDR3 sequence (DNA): TGTGCCAGCAGCTTAGGGACAGGGGCTGGGGAAGCTTTCTTT. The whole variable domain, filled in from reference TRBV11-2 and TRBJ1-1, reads EAGVAQSPRYKIIEKRQSVAFWCNPISGHATLYWYQQILGQGPKLLIQFQNNGVVDDSQLPKDRFSAERLKGVDSTLKIQPAKLEDSAVYLCASSLGTGAGEAFFGQGTRLTVV.

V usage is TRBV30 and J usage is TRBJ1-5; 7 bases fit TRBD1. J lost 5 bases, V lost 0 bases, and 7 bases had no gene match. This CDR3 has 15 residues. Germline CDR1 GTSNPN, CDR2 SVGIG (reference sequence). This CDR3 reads CAWSVLGGEDQPQHF. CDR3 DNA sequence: TGTGCCTGGAGTGTACTAGGGGGCGAGGATCAGCCCCAGCATTTT.

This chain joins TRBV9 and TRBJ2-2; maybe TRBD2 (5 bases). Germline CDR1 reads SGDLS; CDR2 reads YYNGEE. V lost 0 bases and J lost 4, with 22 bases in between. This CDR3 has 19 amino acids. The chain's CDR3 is CASSVVVGVGPGSTGELFF. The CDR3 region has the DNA TGTGCCAGCAGCGTAGTCGTGGGAGTAGGCCCGGGGAGCACCGGGGAGCTGTTTTTT.

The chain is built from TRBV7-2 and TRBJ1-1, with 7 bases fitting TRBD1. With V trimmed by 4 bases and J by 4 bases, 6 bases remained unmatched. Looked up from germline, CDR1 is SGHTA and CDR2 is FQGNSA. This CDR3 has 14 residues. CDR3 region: CASSYDRASTEAFF. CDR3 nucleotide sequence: TGTGCCAGCAGCTACGACAGGGCGAGCACTGAAGCTTTCTTT.

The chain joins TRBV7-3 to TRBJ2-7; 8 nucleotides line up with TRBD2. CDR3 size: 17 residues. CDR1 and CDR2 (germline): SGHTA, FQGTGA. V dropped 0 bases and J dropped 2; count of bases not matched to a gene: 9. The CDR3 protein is CASSLTGASGPTYEQYF. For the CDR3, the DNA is TGTGCCAGCAGCTTAACGGGGGCTAGCGGGCCTACCTACGAGCAGTACTTC.

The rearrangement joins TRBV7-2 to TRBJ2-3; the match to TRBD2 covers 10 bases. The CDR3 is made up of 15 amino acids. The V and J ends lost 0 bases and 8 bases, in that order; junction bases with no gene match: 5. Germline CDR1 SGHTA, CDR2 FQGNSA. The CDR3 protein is CASSLAAGGQTTQYF. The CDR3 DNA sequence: TGTGCCAGCAGCTTAGCAGCGGGGGGGCAAACTACGCAGTATTTT.

Here the CDR3 reads CAWSPGVAYNSPLHF. In DNA form, the CDR3 reads TGTGCCTGGAGCCCAGGGGTGGCCTATAATTCACCCCTCCACTTT. The rearrangement joins TRBV30 to TRBJ1-6; D is perhaps TRBD1 (6 bases). Germline V gene sequence: CDR1 GTSNPN, CDR2 SVGIG (reference sequence). The V end lost 3 bases, the J end lost 2 bases, and 11 bases lay between the germline ends. The CDR3 sequence is 15 residues long.

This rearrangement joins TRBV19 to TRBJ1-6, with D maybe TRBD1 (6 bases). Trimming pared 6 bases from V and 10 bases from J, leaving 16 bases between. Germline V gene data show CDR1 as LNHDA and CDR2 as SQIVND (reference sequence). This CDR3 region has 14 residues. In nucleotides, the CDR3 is TGTGCCAGTAGCCGAGGGACACTCGAGTCACCCCTCCACTTT. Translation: CASSRGTLESPLHF.

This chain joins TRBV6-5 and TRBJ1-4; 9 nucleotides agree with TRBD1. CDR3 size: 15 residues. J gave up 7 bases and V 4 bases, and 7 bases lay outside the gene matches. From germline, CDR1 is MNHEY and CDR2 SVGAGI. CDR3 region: CASSSAGTGSEKLFF. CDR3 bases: TGTGCCAGCAGTTCCGCCGGGACAGGGAGTGAAAAACTGTTTTTT.

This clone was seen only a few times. Here the CDR3 reads CASSPGQGANQPQHF. CDR3 nucleotides: TGTGCCAGCTCACCCGGACAGGGGGCCAATCAGCCCCAGCATTTT. This chain joins TRBV18 and TRBJ1-5, with 11 positions matching TRBD1. Per the germline V gene, CDR1 is KGHSH and CDR2 is LQKENI. The CDR3 is made up of 15 amino acids. V lost 3 bases to trimming and J lost 3 bases; unmatched junction nucleotides: 1. Full variable domain (rest looked up from reference TRBV18 and TRBJ1-5): NAGVMQNPRHLVRRRGQEARLRCSPMKGHSHVYWYRQLPEEGLKFMVYLQKENIIDESGMPKERFSAEFPKEGPSILRIQQVVRGDSAAYFCASSPGQGANQPQHFGDGTRLSIL.

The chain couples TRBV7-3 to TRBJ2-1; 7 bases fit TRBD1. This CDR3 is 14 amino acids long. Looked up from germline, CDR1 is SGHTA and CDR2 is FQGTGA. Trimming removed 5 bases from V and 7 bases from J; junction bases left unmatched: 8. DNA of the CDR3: TGTGCCAGCAGCGGTAACAGGGGTGGGAATGAGCAGTTCTTC. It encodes CASSGNRGGNEQFF.

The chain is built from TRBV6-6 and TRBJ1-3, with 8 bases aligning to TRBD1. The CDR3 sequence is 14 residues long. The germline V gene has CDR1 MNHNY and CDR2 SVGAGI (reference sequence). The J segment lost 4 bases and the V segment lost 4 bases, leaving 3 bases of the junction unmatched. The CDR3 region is CASSSGGAGNTIYF. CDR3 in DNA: TGTGCCAGCAGTTCAGGGGGCGCAGGAAACACCATATATTTT.

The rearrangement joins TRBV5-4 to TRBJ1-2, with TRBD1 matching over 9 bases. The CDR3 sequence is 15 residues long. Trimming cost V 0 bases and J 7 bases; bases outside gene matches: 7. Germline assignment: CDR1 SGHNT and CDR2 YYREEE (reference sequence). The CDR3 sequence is CASSLGGQGGSGYTF. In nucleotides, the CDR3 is TGTGCCAGCAGCTTGGGGGGACAGGGTGGGTCTGGCTACACCTTC.

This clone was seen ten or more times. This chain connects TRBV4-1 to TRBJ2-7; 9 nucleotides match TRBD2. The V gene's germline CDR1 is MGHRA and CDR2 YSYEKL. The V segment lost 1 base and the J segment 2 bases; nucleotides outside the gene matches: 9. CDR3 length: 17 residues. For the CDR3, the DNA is TGCGCCAGCAGCCAAGTTCTTAGCGGGGGAAAGGCCTACGAGCAGTACTTC. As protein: CASSQVLSGGKAYEQYF.

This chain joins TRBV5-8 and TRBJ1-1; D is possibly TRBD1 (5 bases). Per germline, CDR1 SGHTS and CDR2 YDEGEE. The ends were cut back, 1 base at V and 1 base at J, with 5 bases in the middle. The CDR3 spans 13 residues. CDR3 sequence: CASSLTGNTEAFF. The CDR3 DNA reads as TGTGCCAGCAGCTTGACAGGGAACACTGAAGCTTTCTTT.

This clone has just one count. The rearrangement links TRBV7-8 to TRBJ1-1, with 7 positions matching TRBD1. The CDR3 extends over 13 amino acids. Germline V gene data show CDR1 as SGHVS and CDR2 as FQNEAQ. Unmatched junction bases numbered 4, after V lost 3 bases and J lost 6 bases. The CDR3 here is CASSLAQGAEAFF. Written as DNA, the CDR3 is TGTGCCAGCAGCTTGGCCCAGGGGGCTGAAGCTTTCTTT.

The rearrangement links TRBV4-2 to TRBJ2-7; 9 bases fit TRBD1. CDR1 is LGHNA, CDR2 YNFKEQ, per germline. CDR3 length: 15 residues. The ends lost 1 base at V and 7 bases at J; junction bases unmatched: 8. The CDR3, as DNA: TGTGCCAGCAGCCAAGCCCCCGGACAGGGGTGGGAGCAGTACTTC. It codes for CASSQAPGQGWEQYF.

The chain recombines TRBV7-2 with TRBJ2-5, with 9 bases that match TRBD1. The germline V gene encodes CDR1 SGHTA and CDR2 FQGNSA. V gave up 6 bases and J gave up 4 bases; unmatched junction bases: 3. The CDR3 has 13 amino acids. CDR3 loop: CASSPDRGETQYF. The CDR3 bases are TGTGCCAGCAGTCCGGACAGGGGAGAGACCCAGTACTTC.

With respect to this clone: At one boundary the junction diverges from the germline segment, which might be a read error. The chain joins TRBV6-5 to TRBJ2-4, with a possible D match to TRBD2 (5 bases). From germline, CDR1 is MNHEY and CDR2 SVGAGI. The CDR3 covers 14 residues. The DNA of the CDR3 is TGTGTCAGCACCGCTAGCCTAGCCAAAAACATTCAGTACTTC. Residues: CVSTASLAKNIQYF.

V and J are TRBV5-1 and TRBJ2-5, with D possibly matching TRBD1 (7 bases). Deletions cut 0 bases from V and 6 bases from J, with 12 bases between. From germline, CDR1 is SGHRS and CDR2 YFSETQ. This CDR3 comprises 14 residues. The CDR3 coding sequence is TGCGCCAGCAGCTTGGCCCCAGGGGGGAAGACCCAGTACTTC. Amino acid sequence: CASSLAPGGKTQYF.